This T cell receptor (beta chain) was recorded in a study of blood T cell repertoires in COVID-19. The V segment lost 3 bases and the J segment 9 bases; nucleotides outside the gene matches: 14. Per germline, CDR1 LNHDA and CDR2 SQIVND (reference sequence). This CDR3 contains 16 residues. Under the authors' procedure: The authors estimated nucleated cell counts from reference gene primer amplification. The data were produced by immunoSEQ multiplex PCR, yet TCRdb's version contains in-frame clones alone and is incomplete. Clonal size and the V and J genes are those of that table, whereas D and trimming came from the DNA. Among about 180,000 clones listed, over 80% were seen once.

Input material: peripheral blood. The clonotype originates from a woman in her 70s with COVID-19, enrolled during active disease. The rearrangement links TRBV19 to TRBJ1-5; 7 bases are shared with TRBD1. CDR3 amino acids: CASSMSTGQEYRPQHF. For the CDR3, the DNA is TGTGCCAGTAGTATGTCGACAGGACAGGAATATCGGCCCCAGCATTTT.